A single T cell receptor beta chain is shown here with its context. Sequence at one end of the junction differs from germline and may be a read error. These data originate in a study of blood T cell repertoires in COVID-19. Study overall: From the United States, Italy and Spain came samples of acute and convalescent COVID-19.

This CDR3 comprises 15 residues. Germline V gives CDR1 SSHAT, CDR2 FNYEAQ (reference sequence). Everyone who took part was about 18 to 90 years old, and they came from 20 to 25 US areas. Categorization into cohorts depended on clinical history that participants reported. Symptom resolution, clearance, or two negative PCRs marked the recovered donors of Cohort 3. Measured with immunoSEQ multiplex PCR; TCRdb has only the in-frame clones, and not every one. This table holds about 330,000 clones, approximately 92% found once. This chain connects TRBV7-7 to TRBJ2-1; TRBD1 might be the D (6 bases). The TCR comes from a woman aged 25 to 39 who had recovered from COVID-19. Sequencing was carried out using PBMCs or T cells enriched from blood (not recorded which). The DNA for the CDR3 is TGTGCTAGCAGCTCCGGCAGGGGTACCAACAATGAGCAGTTCTTC. It is translated as CASSSGRGTNNEQFF.